This is a list of T cell receptor beta chains from one sample in a study of cytomegalovirus exposure and HLA in healthy donors. The protocol was immunoSEQ multiplex PCR, while the TCRdb copy is restricted to in-frame clones and leaves out a portion. Counted here are more than 80,000 clones, 78% occurring once; the ten biggest clones make up 5.9%. Sequencing was performed on PBMCs. The source of these receptors is a young man in good health and CMV-seropositive. The CDR3 runs from the conserved cysteine through the conserved F or W. The D gene is left open where the match is weak. The size of a clone is reported for some rows only, either as once, few or many, or as a class for expanded clones.

J gene: TRBJ1-2
clone size: NA
V gene: TRBV25-1
D gene: NA
CDR3 protein: CASSDGYGYTF
CDR3 DNA: TGTGCCAGCAGTGACGGCTATGGCTACACCTTC

J gene: TRBJ2-7
clone size: NA
V gene: TRBV23-1
D gene: NA
CDR3 protein: CASSQGRLRVYEQYF
CDR3 DNA: TGCGCCAGCAGTCAAGGTCGGCTCAGGGTCTACGAGCAGTACTTC

J gene: TRBJ1-1
clone size: few
V gene: TRBV10-3
D gene: NA
CDR3 protein: CAIAENTEAFF
CDR3 DNA: TGTGCCATCGCGGAGAACACTGAAGCTTTCTTT

J gene: TRBJ2-5
clone size: NA
V gene: TRBV18
D gene: NA
CDR3 protein: CASSLLALSETQYF
CDR3 DNA: TGTGCCAGCTCACTTCTCGCACTTTCAGAGACCCAGTACTTC

J gene: TRBJ2-3
clone size: few
V gene: TRBV6-1
D gene: TRBD2
CDR3 protein: CASSEPLAGGTHMSRTDTQYF
CDR3 DNA: TGTGCCAGCAGTGAACCACTAGCGGGAGGTACCCACATGAGTCGCACAGATACGCAGTATTTT

J gene: TRBJ1-1
clone size: NA
V gene: TRBV28
D gene: NA
CDR3 protein: CASSSTGFPTEAFF
CDR3 DNA: TGTGCCAGCAGTAGCACAGGGTTCCCCACTGAAGCTTTCTTT

J gene: TRBJ2-1
clone size: few
V gene: TRBV6-5
D gene: TRBD2
CDR3 protein: CASSFRLAGGLNEQFF
CDR3 DNA: TGTGCCAGCAGTTTCAGACTAGCGGGAGGCCTCAATGAGCAGTTCTTC

J gene: TRBJ1-1
clone size: NA
V gene: TRBV5-6
D gene: NA
CDR3 protein: CASSLYTPNTEAFF
CDR3 DNA: TGTGCCAGCAGCTTATACACCCCGAACACTGAAGCTTTCTTT

J gene: TRBJ1-1
clone size: NA
V gene: TRBV7-3
D gene: NA
CDR3 protein: CASSSAGYTEAFF
CDR3 DNA: TGTGCCAGCAGCTCCGCAGGGTACACTGAAGCTTTCTTT

J gene: TRBJ2-5
clone size: NA
V gene: TRBV19
D gene: TRBD1
CDR3 protein: CASSIGQGGTQYF
CDR3 DNA: TGTGCCAGTAGTATAGGACAGGGGGGGACCCAGTACTTC

J gene: TRBJ2-7
clone size: NA
V gene: TRBV6-5
D gene: NA
CDR3 protein: CASSSDSLTYEQYF
CDR3 DNA: TGTGCCAGCAGTTCGGACAGCCTAACCTACGAGCAGTACTTC

J gene: TRBJ2-7
clone size: NA
V gene: TRBV25-1
D gene: NA
CDR3 protein: CASSETGGRIYEQYF
CDR3 DNA: TGTGCCAGCAGTGAAACCGGGGGAAGGATCTACGAGCAGTACTTC

J gene: TRBJ1-2
clone size: NA
V gene: TRBV27
D gene: NA
CDR3 protein: CASRPSGSNYGYTF
CDR3 DNA: TGTGCCAGCCGTCCCAGTGGTTCTAACTATGGCTACACCTTC

J gene: TRBJ1-2
clone size: NA
V gene: TRBV27
D gene: TRBD1
CDR3 protein: CASSWGRTGGYTF
CDR3 DNA: TGTGCCAGCAGTTGGGGACGGACAGGGGGCTACACCTTC

J gene: TRBJ2-7
clone size: NA
V gene: TRBV6-5
D gene: NA
CDR3 protein: CASRKGQTYEQYF
CDR3 DNA: TGTGCCAGCAGGAAAGGACAGACCTACGAGCAGTACTTC

J gene: TRBJ1-2
clone size: once
V gene: TRBV6-5
D gene: TRBD1
CDR3 protein: CASSYTDGQGHGYTF
CDR3 DNA: TGTGCCAGCAGTTACACCGACGGACAGGGCCATGGCTACACCTTC

J gene: TRBJ2-7
clone size: NA
V gene: TRBV28
D gene: NA
CDR3 protein: CASNGGPDSTYEQYF
CDR3 DNA: TGTGCCAGCAATGGTGGACCCGACAGCACCTACGAGCAGTACTTC

J gene: TRBJ1-2
clone size: NA
V gene: TRBV6-5
D gene: NA
CDR3 protein: CASSYSEANYGYTF
CDR3 DNA: TGTGCCAGCAGTTACTCCGAGGCTAACTATGGCTACACCTTC

J gene: TRBJ1-3
clone size: NA
V gene: TRBV29-1
D gene: NA
CDR3 protein: CSVALPADSGNTIYF
CDR3 DNA: TGCAGCGTTGCCCTCCCCGCAGACTCTGGAAACACCATATATTTT

J gene: TRBJ2-3
clone size: NA
V gene: TRBV6-1
D gene: TRBD2
CDR3 protein: CASTGRATDTQYF
CDR3 DNA: TGTGCCAGCACGGGGAGGGCCACAGATACGCAGTATTTT

J gene: TRBJ2-1
clone size: few
V gene: TRBV6-5
D gene: NA
CDR3 protein: CASRGTTIKEQFF
CDR3 DNA: TGTGCCAGCCGAGGGACAACGATTAAGGAGCAGTTCTTC

J gene: TRBJ2-3
clone size: NA
V gene: TRBV28
D gene: TRBD1
CDR3 protein: CASRGQGSTDTQYF
CDR3 DNA: TGTGCCAGCAGGGGACAGGGGAGCACAGATACGCAGTATTTT

J gene: TRBJ2-1
clone size: once
V gene: TRBV28
D gene: NA
CDR3 protein: CASSPSLAKSSYNEQFF
CDR3 DNA: TGTGCCAGCAGCCCCTCTTTAGCGAAGAGCTCCTACAATGAGCAGTTCTTC

J gene: TRBJ1-4
clone size: once
V gene: TRBV28
D gene: NA
CDR3 protein: CASSFEPGVREKLFF
CDR3 DNA: TGTGCCAGCAGTTTTGAACCGGGGGTGAGGGAAAAACTGTTTTTT

J gene: TRBJ2-5
clone size: NA
V gene: TRBV4-1
D gene: TRBD2
CDR3 protein: CASSQDREALLAGGETQYF
CDR3 DNA: TGCGCCAGCAGCCAAGATCGTGAAGCGCTTCTAGCGGGAGGTGAGACCCAGTACTTC

J gene: TRBJ2-1
clone size: NA
V gene: TRBV27
D gene: NA
CDR3 protein: CASSLSNNEQFF
CDR3 DNA: TGTGCCAGCAGTTTATCCAACAATGAGCAGTTCTTC

J gene: TRBJ2-7
clone size: NA
V gene: TRBV28
D gene: TRBD1
CDR3 protein: CASSSRRDRGIYEQYF
CDR3 DNA: TGTGCCAGCAGTTCCCGCCGGGACAGGGGGATCTACGAGCAGTACTTC

J gene: TRBJ1-1
clone size: few
V gene: TRBV4-1
D gene: NA
CDR3 protein: CASSQGLLQSQAFF
CDR3 DNA: TGCGCCAGCAGCCAAGGCCTCCTACAGAGCCAAGCTTTCTTT

J gene: TRBJ2-1
clone size: NA
V gene: TRBV10-1
D gene: NA
CDR3 protein: CASSAPGLYNEQFF
CDR3 DNA: TGCGCCAGCAGTGCACCGGGACTCTACAATGAGCAGTTCTTC

J gene: TRBJ2-3
clone size: NA
V gene: TRBV29-1
D gene: NA
CDR3 protein: CSVEAGTDTQYF
CDR3 DNA: TGCAGCGTTGAAGCCGGGACAGATACGCAGTATTTT

J gene: TRBJ1-1
clone size: NA
V gene: TRBV7-8
D gene: NA
CDR3 protein: CASSLARLNTEAFF
CDR3 DNA: TGTGCCAGCAGCTTAGCGCGCCTGAACACTGAAGCTTTCTTT

J gene: TRBJ2-7
clone size: NA
V gene: TRBV13
D gene: TRBD2
CDR3 protein: CASSFIAGSPSYEQYF
CDR3 DNA: TGTGCCAGCAGCTTTATAGCGGGAAGCCCTTCCTACGAGCAGTACTTC

J gene: TRBJ2-2
clone size: few
V gene: TRBV4-1
D gene: TRBD2
CDR3 protein: CASSQVVAGVYTGELFF
CDR3 DNA: TGCGCCAGCAGCCAAGTTGTTGCGGGAGTGTACACCGGGGAGCTGTTTTTT

J gene: TRBJ2-7
clone size: NA
V gene: TRBV7-8
D gene: TRBD2
CDR3 protein: CASLAGVRDEQYF
CDR3 DNA: TGTGCCAGCCTAGCGGGAGTGCGAGACGAGCAGTACTTC

J gene: TRBJ2-7
clone size: NA
V gene: TRBV9
D gene: TRBD1
CDR3 protein: CASSGLGGGEQYF
CDR3 DNA: TGTGCCAGCAGCGGATTAGGGGGCGGGGAGCAGTACTTC

J gene: TRBJ2-3
clone size: few
V gene: TRBV6-1
D gene: TRBD1
CDR3 protein: CASREDRGHTDTQYF
CDR3 DNA: TGTGCCAGCAGAGAGGACAGGGGCCACACAGATACGCAGTATTTT